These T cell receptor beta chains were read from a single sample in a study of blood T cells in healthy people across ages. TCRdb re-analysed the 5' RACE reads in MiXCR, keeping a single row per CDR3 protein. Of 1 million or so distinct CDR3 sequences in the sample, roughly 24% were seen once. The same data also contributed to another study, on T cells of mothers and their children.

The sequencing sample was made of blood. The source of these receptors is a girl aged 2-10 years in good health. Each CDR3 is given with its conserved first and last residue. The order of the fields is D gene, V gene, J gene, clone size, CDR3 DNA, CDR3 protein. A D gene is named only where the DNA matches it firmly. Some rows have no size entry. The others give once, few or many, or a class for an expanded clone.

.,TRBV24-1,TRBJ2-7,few,TGTGCCACCAGTGATCCGACAGCTTATTACGAGCAGTACTTC,CATSDPTAYYEQYF
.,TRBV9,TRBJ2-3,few,TGTGCCAGCAGCGACCTACCGGGACTCACAGATACGCAGTATTTT,CASSDLPGLTDTQYF
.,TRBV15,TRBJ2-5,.,TGTGCCACCAGCAGAGACCCAGACCGTCGGCGCGAGACCCAGTACTTC,CATSRDPDRRRETQYF
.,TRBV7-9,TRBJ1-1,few,TGTGCCAGCAGCCCCTACCCCAGGACCACTGAAGCTTTCTTT,CASSPYPRTTEAFF
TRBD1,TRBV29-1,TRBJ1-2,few,TGCAGCGACTCGGACAGGCTACACTATGGCTACACCTTC,CSDSDRLHYGYTF
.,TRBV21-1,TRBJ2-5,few,TGTGCCGGGAGACAGCTGACGGAGACCCAGTACTTC,CAGRQLTETQYF
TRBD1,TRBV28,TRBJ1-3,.,TGTGCCAGCAGTTCACAGGGGGCCTTTGGAAACACCATATATTTT,CASSSQGAFGNTIYF
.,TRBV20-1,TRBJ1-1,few,TGCAGTGCTAGCCGGGGTCACGGCACTGAAGCTTTCTTT,CSASRGHGTEAFF
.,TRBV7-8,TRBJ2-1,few,TGTGCCAGCAGCTCTACTAGCTTCAATGAGCAGTTCTTC,CASSSTSFNEQFF
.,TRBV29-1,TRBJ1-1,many,TGCAGCGTTGGTCAGGTCCTGAACACTGAAGCTTTCTTT,CSVGQVLNTEAFF
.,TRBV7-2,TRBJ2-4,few,TGTGCCAGCAGCCCGAGAGACCAGGGGTCGAACATTCAGTACTTC,CASSPRDQGSNIQYF
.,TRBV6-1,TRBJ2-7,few,TGTGCCAGCAGTGAGGGCAGGAAGGGGTACTTC,CASSEGRKGYF
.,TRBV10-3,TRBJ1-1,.,TGTGCCCCGCAGGAGAACACTGAAGCTTTCTTT,CAPQENTEAFF
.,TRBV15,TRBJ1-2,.,TGTGCCACCAGCAGAGAGGGGGAAGGCTACACCTTC,CATSREGEGYTF
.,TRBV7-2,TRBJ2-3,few,TGTGCCAGCAGCTTAATAGGGGGAGAGGGAAATACGCAGTATTTT,CASSLIGGEGNTQYF
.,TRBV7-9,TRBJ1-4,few,TGTGCCAGCAGCTTAGGCAACCTTCAGGATTTTAATGAAAAACTGTTTTTT,CASSLGNLQDFNEKLFF
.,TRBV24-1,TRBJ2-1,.,TGTGCCACCAGTGATATCGGGAAAGAGACGAGAGACAATGAGCAGTTCTTC,CATSDIGKETRDNEQFF
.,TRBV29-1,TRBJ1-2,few,TGCAGCGCGGCGGACTCCTACTATGGCTACACCTTC,CSAADSYYGYTF
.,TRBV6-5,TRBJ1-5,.,TGTGCCAGCAGTCCGGGAGGGACGGGCAATCAGCCCCAGCATTTT,CASSPGGTGNQPQHF
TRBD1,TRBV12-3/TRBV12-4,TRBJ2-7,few,TGTGCCAGCAGTTTCCCCGCAGGGGGCTACGAGCAGTACTTC,CASSFPAGGYEQYF
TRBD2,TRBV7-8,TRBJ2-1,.,TGTGCCAGCAGCTTAGGCCGGATGAGACTAGCGGACATCTACAATGAGCAGTTCTTC,CASSLGRMRLADIYNEQFF
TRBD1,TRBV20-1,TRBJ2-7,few,TGCAGTGCCCAGACAGGGAGCTCCTACGAGCAGTACTTC,CSAQTGSSYEQYF
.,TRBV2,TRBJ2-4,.,TGTGCCAGCAGTGAGTCGCGAGTGGAAAACATTCAGTACTTC,CASSESRVENIQYF
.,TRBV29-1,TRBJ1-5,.,TGCAGCGTTGTCACAGGAGTTAATCAGCCCCAGCATTTT,CSVVTGVNQPQHF
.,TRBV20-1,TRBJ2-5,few,TGCAGTGCTAGGCGGGCTAGTCGGGAGCAGTACTTC,CSARRASREQYF
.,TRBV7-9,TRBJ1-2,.,TGTGCCAGCAGCTTATCTTTTGAGCAGGATGATACCTACACCTTC,CASSLSFEQDDTYTF
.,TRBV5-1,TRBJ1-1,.,TGCGCCAGCAGCTTGCCTATGGGCACTGAAGCTTTCTTT,CASSLPMGTEAFF
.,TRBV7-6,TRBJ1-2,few,TGTGCCAGCAGCTTACCGGGGTGGGATGGCTACACCTTC,CASSLPGWDGYTF
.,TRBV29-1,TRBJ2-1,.,TGCAGCGCCAATGGAGGGGCTGAGCAGTTCTTC,CSANGGAEQFF
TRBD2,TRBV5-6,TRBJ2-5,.,TGTGCCAGCAGCTTTTCGCGGGGGGGCCACTGGGAGACCCAGTACTTC,CASSFSRGGHWETQYF
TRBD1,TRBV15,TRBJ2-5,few,TGTGCCACCAGCAGCGGTCCGGACAGGGTGGAAGAGACCCAGTACTTC,CATSSGPDRVEETQYF
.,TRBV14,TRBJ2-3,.,TGTGCCAGCAGCCCTTTAAGTCAGGATACGCAGTATTTT,CASSPLSQDTQYF
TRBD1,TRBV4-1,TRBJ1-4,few,TGCGCCAGCAGCCACGGCAGGGGGCGACGGGATGAAAAACTGTTTTTT,CASSHGRGRRDEKLFF
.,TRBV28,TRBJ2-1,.,TGTGCCAGCACGGTTGGGTCCTACAATGAGCAGTTCTTC,CASTVGSYNEQFF
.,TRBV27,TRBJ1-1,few,TGTGCCAGCAGTTACAAGCAAAACACTGAAGCTTTCTTT,CASSYKQNTEAFF
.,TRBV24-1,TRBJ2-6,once,TGTGTCACCAGTGATTTTGGAAGGGGCTCTGGGGCCAACGTCCTGACTTTC,CVTSDFGRGSGANVLTF
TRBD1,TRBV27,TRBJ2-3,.,TGTGCCAGCAGTTTACTCCCCGGGACAGGGACTGATACGCAGTATTTT,CASSLLPGTGTDTQYF
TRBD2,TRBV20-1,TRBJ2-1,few,TGCAGTGCTAGCGGGGGGGCCCAGCGTGAGCAGTTCTTC,CSASGGAQREQFF
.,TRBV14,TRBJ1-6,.,TGTGCCAGCAGCCAAGATACGTATACGGGAAATAATTCACCCCTCCACTTT,CASSQDTYTGNNSPLHF
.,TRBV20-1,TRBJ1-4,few,TGCAGTGCTAGTCGGGGGCTTAATGAAAAACTGTTTTTT,CSASRGLNEKLFF
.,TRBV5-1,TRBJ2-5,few,TGCGCCAGCAGCGAGGGGAGTGAGACCCAGTACTTC,CASSEGSETQYF
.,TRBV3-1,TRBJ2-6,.,TGTGCCAGCAGCCAGTACAGCTCTGGGGCCAACGTCCTGACTTTC,CASSQYSSGANVLTF
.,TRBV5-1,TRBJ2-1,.,TGCGCCAGCAGCGACGAAGGGGTCATCGGTATCAATGAGCAGTTCTTC,CASSDEGVIGINEQFF
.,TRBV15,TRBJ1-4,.,TGTGCCACCAGCAGAGATGGCAGTGAAAAACTGTTTTTT,CATSRDGSEKLFF
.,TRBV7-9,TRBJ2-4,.,TGTGCCAGCAGCCCCCTCGGGCGCAACATTCAGTACTTC,CASSPLGRNIQYF
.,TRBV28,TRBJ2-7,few,TGTGCCAGCAGTTTAGGACTATCTAACGAGCAGTACTTC,CASSLGLSNEQYF
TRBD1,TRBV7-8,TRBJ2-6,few,TGTGCCAGCAGCTTACTCCCGGGACAGGACTCTGGGGCCAACGTCCTGACTTTC,CASSLLPGQDSGANVLTF
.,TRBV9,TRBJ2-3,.,TGTGCCAGCAGCGCCGATCGGGACACGGTCGAGGATACGCAGTATTTT,CASSADRDTVEDTQYF
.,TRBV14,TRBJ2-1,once,TGTACCAGCAGCCAATATGAGGTTGAACCGCGAGACAATGAGCAGTTCTTC,CTSSQYEVEPRDNEQFF